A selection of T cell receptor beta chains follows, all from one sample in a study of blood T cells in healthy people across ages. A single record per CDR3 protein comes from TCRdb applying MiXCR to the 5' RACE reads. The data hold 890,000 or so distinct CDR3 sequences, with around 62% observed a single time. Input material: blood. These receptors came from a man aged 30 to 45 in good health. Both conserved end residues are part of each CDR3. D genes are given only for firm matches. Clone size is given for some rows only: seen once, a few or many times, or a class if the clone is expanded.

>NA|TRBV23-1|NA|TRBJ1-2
CASSQFTTVIYGYTF
TGCGCCAGCAGTCAATTTACGACAGTTATCTATGGCTACACCTTC
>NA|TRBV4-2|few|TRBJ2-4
CASSQGLLGGGVAKNIQYF
TGTGCCAGCAGCCAAGGATTACTTGGCGGAGGGGTAGCCAAAAACATTCAGTACTTC
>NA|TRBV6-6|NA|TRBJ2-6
CASSYFNSGANVLTF
TGTGCCAGCAGTTACTTTAACTCTGGGGCCAACGTCCTGACTTTC
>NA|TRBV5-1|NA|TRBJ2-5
CASSLVGGVQETQYF
TGCGCCAGCAGCCTGGTGGGGGGTGTACAAGAGACCCAGTACTTC
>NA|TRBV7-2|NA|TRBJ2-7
CASSLRGTLWNPEQYF
TGTGCCAGCAGCTTACGGGGGACCCTCTGGAACCCCGAGCAGTACTTC
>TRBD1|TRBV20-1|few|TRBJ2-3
CSARDRTGTDTQYF
TGCAGTGCTAGAGATCGGACAGGGACAGATACGCAGTATTTT
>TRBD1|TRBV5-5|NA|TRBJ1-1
CASSSSGQGNTEAFF
TGTGCCAGCAGCTCTTCTGGACAGGGGAACACTGAAGCTTTCTTT
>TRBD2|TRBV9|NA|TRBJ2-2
CASSVEAGGYTGELFF
TGTGCCAGCAGCGTAGAAGCGGGGGGGTACACCGGGGAGCTGTTTTTT
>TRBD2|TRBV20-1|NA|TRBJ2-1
CSASRLAGGHEQFF
TGCAGTGCAAGTAGACTAGCGGGGGGGCATGAGCAGTTCTTC
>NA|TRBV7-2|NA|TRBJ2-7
CASSLAIPRQISYEQYF
TGTGCCAGCAGCTTAGCTATTCCGAGACAGATCTCCTATGAGCAGTACTTC
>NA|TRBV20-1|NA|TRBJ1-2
CSAKDGQPNYGYTF
TGCAGTGCTAAGGACGGACAGCCTAACTATGGCTACACCTTC
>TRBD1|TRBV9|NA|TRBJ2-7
CANSAKTGVPYEQYF
TGTGCCAACAGCGCCAAGACAGGGGTCCCCTACGAGCAGTACTTC
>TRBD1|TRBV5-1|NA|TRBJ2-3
CASSETRDRGRGTQYF
TGCGCCAGCAGCGAGACGCGGGACAGGGGGCGGGGTACGCAGTATTTT
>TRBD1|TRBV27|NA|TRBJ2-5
CASSLWPGQAQETQYF
TGTGCCAGCAGTTTATGGCCGGGACAGGCCCAAGAGACCCAGTACTTC
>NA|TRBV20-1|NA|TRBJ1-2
CSAAARGYGYTF
TGCAGTGCTGCCGCCAGGGGCTATGGCTACACCTTC
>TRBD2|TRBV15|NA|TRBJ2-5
CATSRDWGTTPYQYF
TGTGCCACCAGCAGAGATTGGGGGACTACCCCTTACCAGTACTTC
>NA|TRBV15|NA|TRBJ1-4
CATSRAKLGEELFF
TGTGCCACCAGCAGAGCGAAATTGGGGGAAGAACTGTTTTTT
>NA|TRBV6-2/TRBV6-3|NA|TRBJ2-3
CASSSALRMGRTDTQYF
TGTGCCAGCAGCTCCGCGTTGAGGATGGGACGCACAGATACGCAGTATTTT
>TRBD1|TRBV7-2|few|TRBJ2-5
CASSLVRTGWETQYF
TGTGCCAGCAGCTTAGTCCGGACAGGGTGGGAGACCCAGTACTTC
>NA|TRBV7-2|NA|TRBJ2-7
CASSLFGGPEKEQYF
TGTGCCAGCAGCTTGTTCGGGGGGCCGGAGAAGGAGCAGTACTTC
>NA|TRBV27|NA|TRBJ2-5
CASPAPETQYF
TGTGCCAGTCCGGCTCCGGAGACCCAGTACTTC
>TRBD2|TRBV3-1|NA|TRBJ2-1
CASSPTSGNHNEQFF
TGTGCCAGCAGCCCTACTAGCGGGAACCACAATGAGCAGTTCTTC
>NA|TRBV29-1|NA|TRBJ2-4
CSGMAGVVGEQYF
TGCAGCGGAATGGCAGGGGTAGTCGGGGAGCAGTACTTC
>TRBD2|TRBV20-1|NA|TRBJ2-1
CSASGSGEQFF
TGCAGTGCTAGCGGTAGCGGGGAGCAGTTCTTC
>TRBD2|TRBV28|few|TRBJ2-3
CASSLTAGLTDTQYF
TGTGCCAGCAGTTTAACAGCGGGGCTCACAGATACGCAGTATTTT
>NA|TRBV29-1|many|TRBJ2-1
CSVTNADARKYNEQFF
TGCAGCGTCACCAATGCCGACGCAAGGAAGTACAATGAGCAGTTCTTC
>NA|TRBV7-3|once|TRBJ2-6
CASSLRARETLGANVLTF
TGTGCCAGCAGCTTAAGGGCCAGGGAGACTCTCGGGGCCAACGTCCTGACTTTC
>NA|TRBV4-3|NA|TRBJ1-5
CASSLDTNQPQHF
TGCGCCAGCAGCCTAGACACAAATCAGCCCCAGCATTTT